Listed below are T cell receptor beta chains from one sample, sequenced in a study of PD-1 blockade in classical Hodgkin lymphoma. TCRdb's table, derived via immunoSEQ multiplex PCR, lists solely in-frame clones and lacks some. The data hold fewer than 35,000 clones, with about 94% observed a single time. The sequenced sample was CD4+ T cells from blood, obtained before the fourth cycle of nivolumab. The receptors shown here come from a human donor with classical Hodgkin lymphoma. Each CDR3 is given with its conserved first and last residue. D genes are given only for firm matches. Part of the rows lack a size; the others show once, few, many or a class for expanded clones.

CDR3 length	J gene	D gene	V gene	clone size	CDR3 DNA	CDR3 protein
13	TRBJ1-3	NA	TRBV11-2	NA	TGTGCCAGCAGCCCTTACCGAGATGACAGGAAATATTTT	CASSPYRDDRKYF
13	TRBJ1-1	NA	TRBV29-1	NA	TGCAGCGTAGCCGGATCCGGGAACACTGAAGCTTTCTTT	CSVAGSGNTEAFF
13	TRBJ2-2	NA	TRBV5-6	NA	TGTGCCAGCAGCTTGGATCACACCGGGGAGCTGTTTTTT	CASSLDHTGELFF
11	TRBJ1-2	NA	TRBV29-1	few	TGCAGCGTTGCAACAGGGAATGGCTACACCTTC	CSVATGNGYTF
15	TRBJ1-1	NA	TRBV5-1	few	TGCGCCAGCAGACCCGTAGGGGGGGCGGCGGTTGAAGCTTTCTTT	CASRPVGGAAVEAFF
13	TRBJ1-3	NA	TRBV15	once	TGTGCCATTTCATTACGTCTGGGAAACACCATATATTTT	CAISLRLGNTIYF
11	TRBJ1-4	NA	TRBV20-1	NA	TGCAGTGCTTTATTTAATGAAAAACTGTTTTTT	CSALFNEKLFF
14	TRBJ1-2	NA	TRBV25-1	NA	TGTGCCAGCAGTGAACTCAGTGGGTTCTATGGCTACACCTTC	CASSELSGFYGYTF
14	TRBJ2-4	TRBD2	TRBV6-6	NA	TGTGCCAGCAGTTACCCAGGACGGGGGGACATTCAGTACTTC	CASSYPGRGDIQYF
14	TRBJ2-7	NA	TRBV4-2	few	TGTGCCAGCAGCCAAGCGTCGCTAGCCTACGAGCAGTACTTC	CASSQASLAYEQYF
12	TRBJ2-7	NA	TRBV28	NA	TGTGCCAGCAGTGTGATGGAGGGGGAGCAGTACTTC	CASSVMEGEQYF
17	TRBJ2-2	TRBD2	TRBV23-1	NA	TGCGCCAGCAGTCAATCGGGAGCGGGAGTTCACACCGGGGAGCTGTTTTTT	CASSQSGAGVHTGELFF
16	TRBJ2-2	TRBD1	TRBV11-3	NA	TGTGCCAGCAGCTTAGACTCAGGGGGCTCGGTCGGGGAGCTGTTTTTT	CASSLDSGGSVGELFF
15	TRBJ2-5	NA	TRBV28	NA	TGTGCCAGCGGAAGTAGCGGAAGGGGTCCTGAGACCCAGTACTTC	CASGSSGRGPETQYF
15	TRBJ1-1	NA	TRBV9	NA	TGTGCCAGCAGCGTCGGGGGGGGGCATAACACTGAAGCTTTCTTT	CASSVGGGHNTEAFF
14	TRBJ1-1	NA	TRBV29-1	NA	TGCAGCGTTGAAGGGACACAAGGCCTCACTGAAGCTTTCTTT	CSVEGTQGLTEAFF
14	TRBJ1-2	TRBD1	TRBV19	NA	TGTGCCAGTAGTGCAACAGGGGGCGCAGGTGGCTACACCTTC	CASSATGGAGGYTF
15	TRBJ2-7	NA	TRBV6-6	NA	TGTGCCAGCAGCCTGCTGCGCACCGGGGCGTACGAGCAGTACTTC	CASSLLRTGAYEQYF
15	TRBJ2-5	NA	TRBV15	NA	TGTGCCACCAGCAGAGATCGGGGGAATGTGGAGACCCAGTACTTC	CATSRDRGNVETQYF
17	TRBJ2-3	TRBD2	TRBV5-1	NA	TGCGCCAGCAGCTTGAGGACTAGCGGGAGGTCAATAGATACGCAGTATTTT	CASSLRTSGRSIDTQYF
18	TRBJ2-2	NA	TRBV5-1	NA	TGCGCCAGCAGCTCAAACCTAGGTACAGGGAGGGTCACCGGGGAGCTGTTTTTT	CASSSNLGTGRVTGELFF